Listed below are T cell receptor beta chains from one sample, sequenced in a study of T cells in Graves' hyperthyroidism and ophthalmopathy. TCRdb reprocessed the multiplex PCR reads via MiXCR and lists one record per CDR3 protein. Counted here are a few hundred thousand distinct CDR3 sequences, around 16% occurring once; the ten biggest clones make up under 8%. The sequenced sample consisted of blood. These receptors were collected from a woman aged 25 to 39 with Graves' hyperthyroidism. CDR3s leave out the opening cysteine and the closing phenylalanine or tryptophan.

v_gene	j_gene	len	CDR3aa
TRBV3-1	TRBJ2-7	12	ASSLRGLGYEQY
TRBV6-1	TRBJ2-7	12	ASSARGQTYEQY
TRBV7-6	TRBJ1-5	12	ASSLAQEHQPQH
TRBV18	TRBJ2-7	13	ASSPQTAETYEQY
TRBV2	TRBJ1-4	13	ASSVAGETNEKLF
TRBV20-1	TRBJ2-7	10	SAYQGGYEQY
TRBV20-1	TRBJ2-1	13	SAEPSRSSYNEQF
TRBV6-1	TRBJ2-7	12	ASSLTPGEYEQY
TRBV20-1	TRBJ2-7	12	SARQGAPSYEQY
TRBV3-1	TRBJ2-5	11	ASSPGLQETQY
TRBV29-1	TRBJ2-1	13	SVLKLAGAGWEQF
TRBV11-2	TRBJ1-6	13	ASSPRTVGNSPLH
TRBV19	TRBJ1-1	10	ASRVVGSEAF
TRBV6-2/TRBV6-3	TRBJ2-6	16	ASSYFGVPFSGANVLT
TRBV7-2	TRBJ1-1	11	ASSVAGNTEAS
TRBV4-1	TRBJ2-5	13	ASSLSRGIQETQY
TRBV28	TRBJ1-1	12	ASSIYTGTTEAF
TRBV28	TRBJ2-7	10	ASSFRGLEQY
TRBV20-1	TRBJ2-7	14	SASSGVRGIAYEQY
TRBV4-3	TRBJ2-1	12	ASSLSGTSDEQF
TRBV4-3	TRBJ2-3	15	ASRRGWREGGADTQY
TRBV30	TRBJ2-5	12	AWSVGGLQETQY
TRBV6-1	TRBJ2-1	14	ASSKRASSSYNEQF
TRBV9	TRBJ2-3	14	ASSEGLADGTDTQY
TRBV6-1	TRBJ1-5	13	ASSKTGYIGQPQH
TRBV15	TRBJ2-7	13	ATSRSRGGRFEQY
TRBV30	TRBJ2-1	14	AWTTGLAGGYNEQF
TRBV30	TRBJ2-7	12	AWGSGRAGRKQY
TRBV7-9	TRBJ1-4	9	ASRGQEKLF
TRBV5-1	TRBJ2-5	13	ASSLVGAERETQY
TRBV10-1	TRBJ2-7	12	ARVPGGSSNEQY
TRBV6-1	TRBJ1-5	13	ASSSTGVINQPQH
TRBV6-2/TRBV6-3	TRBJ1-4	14	ASSYSDGSTNEKLF
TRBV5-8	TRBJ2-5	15	ASSPGTSGRAQETQY
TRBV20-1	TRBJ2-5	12	SARLAGARKTQY
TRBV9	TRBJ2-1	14	ASSVVGQGTYNEQF
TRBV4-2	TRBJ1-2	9	ASSQEGGYT
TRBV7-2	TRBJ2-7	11	ASSPELAYEQY
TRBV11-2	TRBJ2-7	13	ASSPPLSGNYEQY
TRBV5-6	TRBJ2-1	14	ASSLEPSYSYNEQF
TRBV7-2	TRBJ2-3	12	ASSPGASTDTQY
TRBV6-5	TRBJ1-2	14	ASSYSRQGAFYGYT
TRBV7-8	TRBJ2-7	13	ASSRAGTGAYEQY
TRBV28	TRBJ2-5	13	ASRQTSTGGETQY
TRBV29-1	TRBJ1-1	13	SAVRQGTMNTEAF